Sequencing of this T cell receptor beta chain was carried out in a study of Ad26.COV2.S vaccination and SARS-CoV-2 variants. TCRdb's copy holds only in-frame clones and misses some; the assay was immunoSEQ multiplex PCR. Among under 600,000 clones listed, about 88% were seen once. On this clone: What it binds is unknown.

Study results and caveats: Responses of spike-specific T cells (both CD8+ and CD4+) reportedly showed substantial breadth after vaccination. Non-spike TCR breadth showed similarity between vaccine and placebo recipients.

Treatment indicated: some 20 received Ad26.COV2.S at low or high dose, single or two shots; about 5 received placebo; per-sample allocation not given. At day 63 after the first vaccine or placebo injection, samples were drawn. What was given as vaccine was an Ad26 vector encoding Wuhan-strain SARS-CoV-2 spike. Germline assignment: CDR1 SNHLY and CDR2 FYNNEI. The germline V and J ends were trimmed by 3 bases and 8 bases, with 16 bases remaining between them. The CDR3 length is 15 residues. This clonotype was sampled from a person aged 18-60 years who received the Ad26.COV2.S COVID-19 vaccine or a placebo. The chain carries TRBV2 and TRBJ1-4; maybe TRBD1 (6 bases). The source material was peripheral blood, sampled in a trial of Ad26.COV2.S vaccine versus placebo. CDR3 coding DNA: TGTGCCAGCAGTGATGAATCGGGGGCCCGGGAAAAACTGTTTTTT. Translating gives CASSDESGAREKLFF. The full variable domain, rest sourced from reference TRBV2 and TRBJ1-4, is EPEVTQTPSHQVTQMGQEVILRCVPISNHLYFYWYRQILGQKVEFLVSFYNNEISEKSEIFDDQFSVERPDGSNFTLKIRSTKLEDSAMYFCASSDESGAREKLFFGSGTQLSVL.